This is a list of T cell receptor beta chains from one sample in a study of a mutant IDH1 vaccine in newly diagnosed glioma. Clones were read by immunoSEQ multiplex PCR, and TCRdb kept only the in-frame ones, dropping some. The sample holds around 54,000 clones, 80% to 90% seen once. No antigen is known for these receptors. The sample consisted of PBMCs, taken from a glioma patient whose treatment included an IDH1 peptide vaccine. These TCRs come from a middle-aged man with glioma. The CDR3 runs from the conserved cysteine through the conserved F or W. The D gene is left open where the match is weak. The listing skips clone size in some rows; elsewhere it reads once, few, many or a size class.

clone size | J gene | V gene | D gene | CDR3 DNA | CDR3 protein
. | TRBJ2-7 | TRBV6-5 | . | TGTGCCAGCTCGGTGTACAGATACTACGAGCAGTACTTC | CASSVYRYYEQYF
. | TRBJ2-5 | TRBV2 | . | TGTGCCAGCAGTGAGGGCAGGGAAAAGACCCAGTACTTC | CASSEGREKTQYF
. | TRBJ2-6 | TRBV7-8 | TRBD2 | TGTGCCAGCAGTTTACTAGCGGGAGGTGGGGCCAACGTCCTGACTTTC | CASSLLAGGGANVLTF
. | TRBJ1-1 | TRBV5-4 | TRBD1 | TGTGCCAGCGGGGGACAGGGTCTCAGGGGGGGGGCGACTGAAGCTTTCTTT | CASGGQGLRGGATEAFF
. | TRBJ2-3 | TRBV9 | . | TGTGCCAGCAGCGTAGCCACTAGTCTCACAGATACGCAGTATTTT | CASSVATSLTDTQYF
medium-sized | TRBJ1-1 | TRBV9 | . | TGTGCCAGCAGCCTGGGGGGGGTGAACACTGAAGCTTTCTTT | CASSLGGVNTEAFF
. | TRBJ1-5 | TRBV19 | . | TGTGCCAGTACCACGAATTTAGGGAAACCTGACTCAAGCAATCAGCCCCAGCATTTT | CASTTNLGKPDSSNQPQHF
. | TRBJ2-7 | TRBV2 | . | TGTGCCAGCATGATGGTCTCCTACGAGCAGTACTTC | CASMMVSYEQYF
few | TRBJ2-2 | TRBV7-2 | TRBD1 | TGTGCCAGCAGGCTCAGGGGGCGAGTGACCGGGGAGCTGTTTTTT | CASRLRGRVTGELFF
. | TRBJ1-6 | TRBV5-6 | . | TGTGCCAGCAGCTGGAGACGGAATTCACCCCTCCACTTT | CASSWRRNSPLHF
. | TRBJ2-6 | TRBV7-8 | . | TGTGCCAGCCGTCCTGGGGCCAACGTCCTGACTTTC | CASRPGANVLTF
. | TRBJ2-7 | TRBV7-8 | TRBD1 | TGTGCCAGCAGCCCATGGACAGGGAACTCCTACGAGCAGTACTTC | CASSPWTGNSYEQYF
. | TRBJ1-1 | TRBV7-2 | . | TGTGCCAGCAGCTTCTCTCCCATGACCACTGAAGCTTTCTTT | CASSFSPMTTEAFF
. | TRBJ1-4 | TRBV19 | . | TGTGCCAGTAGTACCTTCGGATGGTCTGAAAAACTGTTTTTT | CASSTFGWSEKLFF
. | TRBJ1-5 | TRBV19 | . | TGTGCCAGTAGTATAGTAGACAGGAGAAATAGCAATCAGCCCCAGCATTTT | CASSIVDRRNSNQPQHF
. | TRBJ1-1 | TRBV9 | . | TGTGCCAGCAGTGTACAGGGGAACACTGAAGCTTTCTTT | CASSVQGNTEAFF
. | TRBJ1-1 | TRBV6-1 | TRBD1 | TGTGCCAGCTTAAGGGCAGGGGGGGTGGACACTGAAGCTTTCTTT | CASLRAGGVDTEAFF
. | TRBJ2-3 | TRBV29-1 | . | TGCAGCGTTGTAATCGGGAGTTGGGCAGATACGCAGTATTTT | CSVVIGSWADTQYF
few | TRBJ1-4 | TRBV7-9 | . | TGTGCCAGCGACAGTCTGGGACCTACTAATGAAAAACTGTTTTTT | CASDSLGPTNEKLFF
. | TRBJ2-2 | TRBV6-5 | . | TGTGCCAGCAGTACCCCTTCTGGTACCGGGGAGCTGTTTTTT | CASSTPSGTGELFF
. | TRBJ1-1 | TRBV7-2 | . | TGTGCCAGCAGCTCACAGGGTTGGCACACTGAAGCTTTCTTT | CASSSQGWHTEAFF
. | TRBJ2-2 | TRBV4-2 | TRBD1 | TGTGCCAGCAGCCAAGTTGGGACAGAGACCGGGGAGCTGTTTTTT | CASSQVGTETGELFF
. | TRBJ2-1 | TRBV2 | TRBD1 | TGTGCCAGCAACGAAGACAGGGTGAATGAGCAGTTCTTC | CASNEDRVNEQFF
. | TRBJ1-3 | TRBV25-1 | . | TGTGCCAGCAGTGATGCGGGCAGGTCCTCTGGAAACACCATATATTTT | CASSDAGRSSGNTIYF
. | TRBJ2-1 | TRBV7-2 | . | TGTGCCAGCAGCTTAGCCCCTCTATCTTGGGAGCAGTTCTTC | CASSLAPLSWEQFF
. | TRBJ2-2 | TRBV19 | . | TGTGCCAGTAAGGAGCGGAGACCTACCGGGGAGCTGTTTTTT | CASKERRPTGELFF
. | TRBJ2-3 | TRBV11-3 | . | TGTGCCAGCAGCTCTGACCTCTTAGGTGCAGATACGCAGTATTTT | CASSSDLLGADTQYF
. | TRBJ1-1 | TRBV21-1 | . | TGTGCCAGCAGCAGGGTCCGGACAGGGGGTATGAACACTGAAGCTTTCTTT | CASSRVRTGGMNTEAFF
. | TRBJ1-3 | TRBV9 | . | TGTGCCAGCAGCGCGGGGACCTCTGGAAACACCATATATTTT | CASSAGTSGNTIYF
. | TRBJ2-3 | TRBV7-2 | TRBD2 | TGTGCCAGCAGATCGGTAGCGGGAAGTCGAGATACGCAGTATTTT | CASRSVAGSRDTQYF
. | TRBJ2-1 | TRBV5-4 | TRBD1 | TGTGCCAGCAGCCCCCGGGACAGTTACAATGAGCAGTTCTTC | CASSPRDSYNEQFF
. | TRBJ2-2 | TRBV18 | . | TGTGCCAGCTCACCACGTGTGGCGGCACTAAATGTGCTGTTTTTT | CASSPRVAALNVLFF
. | TRBJ2-5 | TRBV14 | . | TGTGCCAGCAGCCAAGTGGGGCTTCCAGGGGAGACCCAGTACTTC | CASSQVGLPGETQYF
. | TRBJ2-1 | TRBV5-1 | TRBD1 | TGCGCCAGCACCAAACGGGACAGGGGTGGAAATGAGCAGTTCTTC | CASTKRDRGGNEQFF
once | TRBJ2-7 | TRBV14 | . | TGTGCCAGCAGCCAAGCGCGGATTTACGAGCAGTACTTC | CASSQARIYEQYF
. | TRBJ1-2 | TRBV11-1 | TRBD1 | TGTGCCAGCAGCCGACAGGGGGCTAGTGGCTACACCTTC | CASSRQGASGYTF